The rows below give T cell receptor beta chains drawn from one sample of a study of blood T cell repertoires in COVID-19. Clones were read by immunoSEQ multiplex PCR, and TCRdb kept only the in-frame ones, dropping some. The sample has tens of thousands of clones, about nine tenths seen once; the top ten hold around 2%. The sample taken for sequencing was peripheral blood. These receptors all stem from a man aged 50 to 59 with active or convalescent COVID-19. The CDR3 runs from the conserved cysteine through the conserved F or W. Fields, in order: clone size, V gene, J gene, D gene, CDR3 DNA, CDR3 protein. A D gene is named only where the DNA matches it firmly. Size is stated for part of the rows, as once, few or many counts, or as a class when the clone is expanded.

NA	TRBV6-2/TRBV6-3	TRBJ2-2	NA	TGTGCCAGCAGTCTAGATCCCCGGGGTACCGGGGAGCTGTTTTTT	CASSLDPRGTGELFF
NA	TRBV11-3	TRBJ2-1	TRBD2	TGTGCCAGCAGCACCACTAGCGGGAACTACAATGAGCAGTTCTTC	CASSTTSGNYNEQFF
NA	TRBV5-4	TRBJ2-1	NA	TGTGCCAGCAGCTCAAACCAACAGGGCAATGAGCAGTTCTTC	CASSSNQQGNEQFF
NA	TRBV9	TRBJ2-1	NA	TGTGCCAGCAGCGTAGTGGCTGGAGGGCCCTCCTACAATGAGCAGTTCTTC	CASSVVAGGPSYNEQFF
NA	TRBV5-6	TRBJ2-7	NA	TGTGCCAGCAGAGCCGGAATATGGGAGGTGGCAGTCTTCTCCTACGAGCAGTACTTC	CASRAGIWEVAVFSYEQYF
NA	TRBV5-4	TRBJ2-7	TRBD1	TGTGCCAGCAGCTTGAGGGACAGGGGGCATCACTTC	CASSLRDRGHHF
NA	TRBV28	TRBJ2-7	TRBD2	TGTGCCAGCAGTCCGGGACTAGCTTACTACGAGCAGTACTTC	CASSPGLAYYEQYF
NA	TRBV5-6	TRBJ2-1	TRBD2	TGTGCCAGCAGCTTGGGGACTAGCCCCTACAATGAGCAGTTCTTC	CASSLGTSPYNEQFF
NA	TRBV29-1	TRBJ1-4	NA	TGCAGCGTAAGTCGGACTAATGAAAAACTGTTTTTT	CSVSRTNEKLFF
once	TRBV7-2	TRBJ2-3	TRBD2	TGTGCCAGCAGCAGCCACGGGACTAGACCCGCATATACGCAGTATTTT	CASSSHGTRPAYTQYF
NA	TRBV24-1	TRBJ1-1	NA	TGTGCCACCAGTGAGGCGGGGGCCAACACTGAAGCTTTCTTT	CATSEAGANTEAFF
NA	TRBV29-1	TRBJ2-2	TRBD1	TGCAGCGTCCCGGGACAGGGGGCAGTGAACACCGGGGAGCTGTTTTTT	CSVPGQGAVNTGELFF
NA	TRBV2	TRBJ2-7	NA	TGTGCCAGCAGGGTTCTGACAGGAATCTACGAGCAGTACTTC	CASRVLTGIYEQYF
NA	TRBV5-1	TRBJ2-7	NA	TGCGCCAGCAGCTTGGCGGCAGGGCCCACCATCTACGAGCAGTACTTC	CASSLAAGPTIYEQYF
once	TRBV13	TRBJ2-3	TRBD2	TGTGCCAGCAGCTTAGGGCTAGCGGTAGTCGCTAGCACAGATACGCAGTATTTT	CASSLGLAVVASTDTQYF
NA	TRBV4-2	TRBJ2-2	TRBD2	TGTGCCAGCAGCCAAGACTTACTAGCGGGAGCGGGCACCGGGGAGCTGTTTTTT	CASSQDLLAGAGTGELFF
NA	TRBV30	TRBJ2-7	NA	TGTGCCTGGAGTTGGAGGGACGAGCAGTACTTC	CAWSWRDEQYF
NA	TRBV5-4	TRBJ1-2	NA	TGTGCCAGCAGCTTGAAGGTGGGCGGCTACACCTTC	CASSLKVGGYTF
NA	TRBV6-6	TRBJ2-5	NA	TGTGCCAGCAGACAGGTGGGGTCCCAAGAGACCCAGTACTTC	CASRQVGSQETQYF
NA	TRBV7-2	TRBJ2-3	TRBD2	TGTGCCAGCAGCTTAACTAGCGGGAGAGCAGATACGCAGTATTTT	CASSLTSGRADTQYF
few	TRBV5-5	TRBJ2-1	NA	TGTGCCAGCAGCTTGGACTTAGAGCGGTTTTACAATGAGCAGTTCTTC	CASSLDLERFYNEQFF
NA	TRBV4-2	TRBJ1-5	NA	TGTGCCAGCAGCCAAGATCTAACGTCGCCCCAGCATTTT	CASSQDLTSPQHF
few	TRBV9	TRBJ1-5	TRBD1	TGTGCCAGCAGCGTGACAGGGTCCAGTCAGCCCCAGCATTTT	CASSVTGSSQPQHF
NA	TRBV25-1	TRBJ2-3	TRBD2	TGTGCCAGCAGTGAAGGCCGCACGGGACTAGCAACGACGCAGTATTTT	CASSEGRTGLATTQYF
NA	TRBV4-1	TRBJ2-7	TRBD2	TGCGCCAGCAGCCAATATATTGGACTAGCGAATTCCTACGAGCAGTACTTC	CASSQYIGLANSYEQYF
few	TRBV2	TRBJ2-6	TRBD1	TGTGCCAGCAGTGCCCGGACAGGCTTGCGTTCTGGGGCCAACGTCCTGACTTTC	CASSARTGLRSGANVLTF
NA	TRBV7-8	TRBJ1-2	NA	TGTGCCAGCAGCCTCGCGGCTGACGGCCGGCATGGCTACACCTTC	CASSLAADGRHGYTF
NA	TRBV18	TRBJ2-3	NA	TGTGCCAGCTCTCGAGCTAGCCCAGATACGCAGTATTTT	CASSRASPDTQYF
NA	TRBV28	TRBJ1-5	NA	TGTGCCAGCAGTTTTGGCACGCGGAGCCTTCTCCAGCATTTT	CASSFGTRSLLQHF
NA	TRBV4-3	TRBJ2-1	TRBD2	TGCGCCAGCAGCCAAGGGACTAGCGGGATTTTTGAGCAGTTCTTC	CASSQGTSGIFEQFF
NA	TRBV19	TRBJ1-5	TRBD1	TGTGCCAGTAGTAGGGGAGACAGGGGCTATCAGCCCCAGCATTTT	CASSRGDRGYQPQHF
NA	TRBV5-1	TRBJ2-5	NA	TGCGCCAGCAGCTTGGGGGCAGGGGAGGAGACCCAGTACTTC	CASSLGAGEETQYF
few	TRBV19	TRBJ2-7	TRBD2	TGTGCCAGTACCTCAGGGAGGGGCCCAGTCGAGCAGTACTTC	CASTSGRGPVEQYF
NA	TRBV11-2	TRBJ1-3	NA	TGTGCCAGCAGCTTACGAGGGTACTCTGGAAACACCATATATTTT	CASSLRGYSGNTIYF
NA	TRBV28	TRBJ1-4	TRBD1	TGTGCCAGCAGTTTACCCACATCTACGTATAGGGGACAGGGCGAAAAACTGTTTTTT	CASSLPTSTYRGQGEKLFF
NA	TRBV7-2	TRBJ2-1	NA	TGTGCCAGCAGCTTAGTTTTACTCTACAATGAGCAGTTCTTC	CASSLVLLYNEQFF
NA	TRBV2	TRBJ1-2	TRBD1	TGTGCCAGCAGTGAACTGAGACAGGGAGTAGGAGGCTACACCTTC	CASSELRQGVGGYTF
once	TRBV4-3	TRBJ1-2	NA	TGCGCCAGCAGCCAAGGCAGACAGTATGGCTACACCTTC	CASSQGRQYGYTF
NA	TRBV6-5	TRBJ2-3	NA	TGTGCCACCTCGGCGGGGTTCCCCACAGATACGCAGTATTTT	CATSAGFPTDTQYF
NA	TRBV6-6	TRBJ2-1	TRBD2	TGTGCCAGCGGGAGGGGCTACCCCGCTGAGCAGTTCTTC	CASGRGYPAEQFF
NA	TRBV13	TRBJ1-2	NA	TGTGCCAGCAGCCGGGAATATGGCTACACCTTC	CASSREYGYTF
NA	TRBV5-1	TRBJ2-1	NA	TGCGCCAGCGCGGGACTGCTGAGCTCCTACAATGAGCAGTTCTTC	CASAGLLSSYNEQFF
NA	TRBV19	TRBJ2-1	TRBD2	TGTGCCAGTAGTTCGACTAGCGGGATTTTCCATGAGCAGTTCTTC	CASSSTSGIFHEQFF
NA	TRBV28	TRBJ2-1	TRBD1	TGTGCCAGCATCCCGGGACAGGGATTCTACAATGAGCAGTTCTTC	CASIPGQGFYNEQFF
once	TRBV27	TRBJ1-6	TRBD1	TGTGCCAGCAGTTTAACAGGGGCCAATTCACCCCTCCACTTT	CASSLTGANSPLHF
NA	TRBV6-2/TRBV6-3	TRBJ2-1	TRBD2	TGTGCCAGCAGCCCCGGGACTAGCGGGACCCAGTTCTTC	CASSPGTSGTQFF
NA	TRBV7-3	TRBJ2-3	TRBD1	TGTGCCAGCAGCTTAACGTATAGGGGGCGTCCAGATACGCAGTATTTT	CASSLTYRGRPDTQYF
NA	TRBV12-5	TRBJ2-3	TRBD1	TGTGCTAGTGGCTCGACAGGGGGCCCCCCAGATACGCAGTATTTT	CASGSTGGPPDTQYF
NA	TRBV6-1	TRBJ1-1	NA	TGTGCCAGCAGTGATGCGTACACTGAAGCTTTCTTT	CASSDAYTEAFF